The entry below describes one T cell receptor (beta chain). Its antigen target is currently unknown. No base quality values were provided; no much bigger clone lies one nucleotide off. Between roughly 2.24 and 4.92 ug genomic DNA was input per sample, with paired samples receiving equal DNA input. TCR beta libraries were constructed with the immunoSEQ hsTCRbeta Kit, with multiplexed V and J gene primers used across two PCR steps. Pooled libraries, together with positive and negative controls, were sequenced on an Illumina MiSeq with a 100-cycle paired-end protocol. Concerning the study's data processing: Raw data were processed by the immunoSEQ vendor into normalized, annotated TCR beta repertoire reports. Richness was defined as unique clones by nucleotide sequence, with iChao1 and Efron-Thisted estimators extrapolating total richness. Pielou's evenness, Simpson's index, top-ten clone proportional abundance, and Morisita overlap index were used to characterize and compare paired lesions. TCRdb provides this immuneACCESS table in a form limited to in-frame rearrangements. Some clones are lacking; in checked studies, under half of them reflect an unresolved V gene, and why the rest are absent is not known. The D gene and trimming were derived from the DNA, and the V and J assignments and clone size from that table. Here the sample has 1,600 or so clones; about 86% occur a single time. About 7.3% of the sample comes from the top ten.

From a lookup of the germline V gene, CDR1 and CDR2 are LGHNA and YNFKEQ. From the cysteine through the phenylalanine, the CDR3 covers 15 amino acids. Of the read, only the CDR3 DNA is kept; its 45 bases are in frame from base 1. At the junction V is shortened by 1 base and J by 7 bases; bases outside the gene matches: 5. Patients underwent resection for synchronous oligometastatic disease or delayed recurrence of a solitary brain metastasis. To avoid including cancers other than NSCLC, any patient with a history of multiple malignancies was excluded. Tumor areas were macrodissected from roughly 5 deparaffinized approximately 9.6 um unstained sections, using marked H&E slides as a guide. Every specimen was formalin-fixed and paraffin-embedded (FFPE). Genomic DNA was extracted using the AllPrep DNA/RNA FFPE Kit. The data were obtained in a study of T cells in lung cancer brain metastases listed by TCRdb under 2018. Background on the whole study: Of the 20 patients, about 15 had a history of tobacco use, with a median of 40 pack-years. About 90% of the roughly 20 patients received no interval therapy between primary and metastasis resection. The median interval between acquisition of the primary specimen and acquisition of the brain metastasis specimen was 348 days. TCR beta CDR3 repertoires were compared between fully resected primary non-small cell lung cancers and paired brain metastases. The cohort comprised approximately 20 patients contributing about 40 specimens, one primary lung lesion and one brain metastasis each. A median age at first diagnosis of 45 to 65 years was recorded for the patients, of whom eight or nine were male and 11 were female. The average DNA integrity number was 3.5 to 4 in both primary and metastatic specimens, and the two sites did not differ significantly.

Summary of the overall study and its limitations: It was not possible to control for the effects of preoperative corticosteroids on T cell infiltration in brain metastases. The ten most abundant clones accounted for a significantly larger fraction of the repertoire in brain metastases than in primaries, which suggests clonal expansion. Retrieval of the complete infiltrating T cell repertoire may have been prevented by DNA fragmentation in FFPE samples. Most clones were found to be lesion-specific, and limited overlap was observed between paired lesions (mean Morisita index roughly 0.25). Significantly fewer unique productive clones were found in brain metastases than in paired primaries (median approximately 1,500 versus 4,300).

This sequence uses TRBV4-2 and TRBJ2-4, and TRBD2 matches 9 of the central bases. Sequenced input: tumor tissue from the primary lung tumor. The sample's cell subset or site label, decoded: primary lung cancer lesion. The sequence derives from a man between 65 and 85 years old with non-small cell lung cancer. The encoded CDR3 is CASSQGGRGANIQYF. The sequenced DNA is TGTGCCAGCAGCCAAGGCGGGAGGGGGGCGAACATTCAGTACTTC.